The 32 T cell receptor beta chains given below trace back to one sample, sequenced in a study of blood T cell repertoires in COVID-19. Libraries were prepared by immunoSEQ multiplex PCR; TCRdb keeps only in-frame clonotypes and omits some of them. Among about 55,000 clones listed, more than 90% were seen once. The sample was peripheral blood. These receptors were obtained from a man between 50 and 59 years old with active COVID-19.

The gene calls are TRBV7-8 and TRBJ2-5, with 7 bases that match TRBD2. The CDR3 is 16 residues long. V was pared by 4 bases and J by 1 base, with 9 bases of the junction left unmatched. Germline loops: CDR1 SGHVS, CDR2 FQNEAQ. The chain's CDR3 is CASSSRLAESQETQYF. Here the CDR3 DNA reads TGTGCCAGCAGCTCCCGGCTAGCGGAGAGCCAAGAGACCCAGTACTTC.

The chain carries TRBV5-4 and TRBJ2-2, with 10 bases matching TRBD2. The V and J ends lost 3 bases and 6 bases, in that order; junction bases with no gene match: 5. Germline CDR1 reads SGHNT; CDR2 reads YYREEE (reference sequence). There are 15 residues in the CDR3. This CDR3 reads CASSWGTSVPGELFF. The CDR3, as DNA: TGTGCCAGCAGCTGGGGGACTAGCGTCCCCGGGGAGCTGTTTTTT.

V is TRBV4-1 and J is TRBJ2-7, with 9 bases fitting TRBD1. CDR3 length: 15 residues. Germline values: CDR1 MGHRA, CDR2 YSYEKL. The junction had 5 bases not matched to a gene; V was cut back by 1 base and J by 4 bases. The CDR3 bases are TGCGCCAGCAGCCAAGTTGGGACAGGGAGGTACGAGCAGTACTTC. It translates to CASSQVGTGRYEQYF.

The chain carries TRBV7-6 and TRBJ2-7; 8 nucleotides align to TRBD1. The CDR3 runs to 15 residues. J gave up 1 base and V 5 bases, and 7 bases lay outside the gene matches. From germline, CDR1 is SGHVS and CDR2 FNYEAQ. DNA for the CDR3: TGTGCCAGCAGCCCGGGACAGGAAGCATCCTACGAGCAGTACTTC. Its protein product is CASSPGQEASYEQYF.

Comments on this clone: No DNA is shown, since the ends of the CDR3 on it are uncertain; the CDR3 is the one TCRdb lists. The CDR3 sequence: CASSEVGQGSSTFF. The chain carries TRBV6-1 and TRBJ1-1; the DNA was not compared with TRBD1, the D call given in the table. Per the germline V gene, CDR1 is MNHNS and CDR2 is SASEGT. The CDR3 spans 14 amino acids, including both terminal residues.

V gene TRBV4-1 combines with J gene TRBJ1-1; D gene uncertain. The CDR3 is 15 amino acids. Trimming stripped 4 bases from V and 5 bases from J, with 17 bases between. From germline, CDR1 is MGHRA and CDR2 YSYEKL. The DNA of the CDR3 is TGCGCCAGCAGCCCTCAGCCGGGGTTTCGAACTGAAGCTTTCTTT. It translates to CASSPQPGFRTEAFF.

The table lists this clone with a count of one. This chain joins TRBV24-1 and TRBJ2-2; maybe TRBD2 (6 bases). V was trimmed by 9 bases and J by 2 bases, leaving 12 bases between them. The germline gives CDR1 KGHDR, CDR2 SFDVKD. There are 14 residues in the CDR3. CDR3 in amino acids: CATSLGGNTGELFF. CDR3 bases: TGTGCCACCTCACTGGGGGGTAACACCGGGGAGCTGTTTTTT.

The V call is TRBV30, the J call TRBJ2-2, with TRBD2 identical over 8 bases. Germline trimming cut 4 bases from V and 6 bases from J; bases unmatched to any gene: 4. In germline, CDR1 is GTSNPN, CDR2 SVGIG (reference sequence). This CDR3 is built from 13 residues. The CDR3 coding sequence is TGTGCCTGGAACGGGGGGGCGGCCGGGGAGCTGTTTTTT. Translating it yields CAWNGGAAGELFF.

As to this clone: A junction boundary mismatches the germline segment, possibly from a read error. The CDR3 DNA sequence: TGTGCCAGCAGTTTATCACAGGGGTTTCCGAACTTC. Protein: CASSLSQGFPNF. The chain has TRBV28 and TRBJ2-7; TRBD1 matches 7 bases. The CDR3 is made up of 12 amino acids. Per the germline V gene, CDR1 is MDHEN and CDR2 is SYDVKM.

The gene calls are TRBV11-2 and TRBJ1-1; the match to TRBD1 covers 9 bases. V shed 1 base and J 5 bases; nucleotides not matched to a gene: 8. Germline V CDR1 and CDR2: SGHAT, FQNNGV. This CDR3 has 16 residues. The CDR3 DNA follows: TGTGCCAGCAGCTTAGGGGGACAGGGAGGTAGGACTGAAGCTTTCTTT. It encodes CASSLGGQGGRTEAFF.

The V and J genes are TRBV21-1 and TRBJ1-4. TRBV21-1 is noted as a pseudogene. The CDR3 extends over 17 amino acids. The CDR3 protein is CASSKEEGPSTNEKLFF. The CDR3, as DNA: TGTGCCAGCAGCAAAGAGGAGGGCCCGTCAACTAATGAAAAACTGTTTTTT.

This clone appeared once. J is TRBJ2-1 and V is TRBV6-2 or TRBV6-3; 14 nucleotides line up with TRBD2. The V and J ends lost 1 base and 2 bases, in that order; junction bases with no gene match: 4. The CDR3 is made up of 18 amino acids. Germline V lookup: CDR1 MNHEY, CDR2 SVGEGT. The CDR3: CASSYWGLAGVPYNEQFF. In nucleotides, the CDR3 is TGTGCCAGCAGTTACTGGGGACTAGCGGGAGTTCCCTACAATGAGCAGTTCTTC.

The rearrangement uses TRBV5-4 and TRBJ2-7; the match to TRBD2 covers 9 bases. The J segment lost 2 bases and the V segment lost 1 base, leaving 1 base of the junction unmatched. This CDR3 is 14 amino acids long. CDR1 is SGHNT and CDR2 is YYREEE in the germline V gene (reference sequence). Here the CDR3 reads CASSLPSGTYEQYF. The CDR3 DNA sequence: TGTGCCAGCAGCTTGCCTAGCGGGACCTACGAGCAGTACTTC. The variable domain in full, with the rest retrieved from reference TRBV5-4 and TRBJ2-7, is ETGVTQSPTHLIKTRGQQVTLRCSSQSGHNTVSWYQQALGQGPQFIFQYYREEENGRGNFPPRFSGLQFPNYSSELNVNALELDDSALYLCASSLPSGTYEQYFGPGTRLTVT.

The J gene is TRBJ2-5, the V gene TRBV7-2; TRBD1 might be the D (6 bases). The germline gives CDR1 SGHTA, CDR2 FQGNSA. This CDR3 comprises 15 residues. The V and J ends lost 3 bases and 5 bases respectively, with 16 bases between them. The CDR3 spells CASSFGGGRGETQYF. The CDR3 coding sequence is TGTGCCAGCAGCTTCGGAGGAGGCAGGGGTGAGACCCAGTACTTC.

DNA for the CDR3: TGTGCCAGCAGCTTAGCGCGGGGGGTCTCCTACAATGAGCAGTTCTTC. Translated, it gives CASSLARGVSYNEQFF. This sequence joins TRBV7-8 and TRBJ2-1; 8 bases match TRBD2. Per germline, CDR1 SGHVS and CDR2 FQNEAQ. Trimming at V came to 0 bases and at J to 0 bases, leaving 1 base not matched to a gene. There are 16 residues in the CDR3.

This clone appeared a few times. The chain joins TRBV6-4 to TRBJ2-3; D is possibly TRBD2 (6 bases). Germline lookup yields CDR1 MRHNA and CDR2 SNTAGT. The CDR3 totals 13 residues. Trimming pared 8 bases from V and 4 bases from J, leaving 13 bases between. The CDR3: CASGRGESDTQYF. Here the CDR3 DNA reads TGTGCCAGCGGGCGCGGGGAGTCAGATACGCAGTATTTT.

The rearrangement uses TRBV19 and TRBJ2-2; maybe TRBD2 (6 bases). CDR1 is LNHDA, CDR2 SQIVND, per germline (reference sequence). The CDR3 length is 15 residues. The V gene lost 5 bases and the J gene lost 5 bases, with 15 bases spanning the gap. The CDR3 here is CASSRASDKTGELFF. The CDR3 DNA reads as TGTGCCAGTAGTCGGGCTAGCGATAAGACCGGGGAGCTGTTTTTT.

V is TRBV18 and J is TRBJ2-2; TRBD2 matches 9 bases. Germline assignment: CDR1 KGHSH and CDR2 LQKENI. V dropped 3 bases and J dropped 2; count of bases not matched to a gene: 4. The CDR3 length is 16 residues. The CDR3 loop is CASSPRTSDNTGELFF. The CDR3 DNA is TGTGCCAGCTCACCCCGGACTAGCGACAACACCGGGGAGCTGTTTTTT.

The chain uses TRBV19 and TRBJ2-1; TRBD2 matches 9 bases. This CDR3 comprises 17 residues. After removal of 3 bases from V and 8 bases from J, the junction contained 14 bases not matched to a gene. Germline V CDR1 and CDR2: LNHDA, SQIVND (reference sequence). The CDR3 spells CASSMGLLAGVGDEQFF. CDR3 bases: TGTGCCAGTAGTATGGGGTTATTAGCGGGAGTCGGCGATGAGCAGTTCTTC.

The chain's CDR3 is CASSIFPSGANVLTF. The CDR3 DNA reads as TGTGCCAGCAGCATTTTCCCCTCTGGGGCCAACGTCCTGACTTTC. The chain recombines TRBV6-5 with TRBJ2-6; unclear D gene. Between the trimmed V and J ends, which lost 6 bases and 0 bases, there was a span of 9 bases. The CDR3 loop spans 15 amino acids. Germline loops: CDR1 MNHEY, CDR2 SVGAGI.

V is TRBV19 and J is TRBJ1-1, with D perhaps matching TRBD1 (6 bases). The germline CDR1 and CDR2 sequences are LNHDA and SQIVND (reference sequence). Deletions cut 6 bases from V and 3 bases from J, with 17 bases between. The length of the CDR3 is 15 residues. The CDR3 DNA follows: TGTGCCAGTAGCCCTGCGGGGGCCGGTTACACTGAAGCTTTCTTT. As protein: CASSPAGAGYTEAFF.

V and J are TRBV6-5 and TRBJ2-2; 8 bases fit TRBD1. This CDR3 is 15 amino acids long. The J segment lost 5 bases and the V segment lost 6 bases, leaving 8 bases of the junction unmatched. Germline values: CDR1 MNHEY, CDR2 SVGAGI. DNA of the CDR3: TGTGCCAGCAGAATCCAGGGGGCGCAAACCGGGGAGCTGTTTTTT. Its protein product is CASRIQGAQTGELFF.

V and J are TRBV6-1 and TRBJ1-1; TRBD1 matches at 8 bases. This CDR3 is 18 amino acids long. Germline-derived CDR1 and CDR2 are MNHNS and SASEGT. Unmatched junction bases numbered 16, after V lost 6 bases and J lost 1 base. CDR3 sequence reads: CASRESGQVYIGNTEAFF. The CDR3 DNA reads as TGTGCCAGCAGGGAATCGGGACAGGTGTATATTGGGAACACTGAAGCTTTCTTT.

The chain recombines TRBV3-1 (or the pseudogene TRBV3-2) with TRBJ2-7, with D maybe TRBD2 (6 bases). CDR3 length equals 14 residues. Germline V gene sequence: CDR1 LGHDT, CDR2 YNNKEL (reference sequence). Between the trimmed V and J ends, which lost 1 base and 6 bases, there was a span of 13 bases. CDR3: CASSQGGLASEQYF. DNA of the CDR3: TGTGCCAGCAGCCAAGGGGGACTGGCGTCCGAGCAGTACTTC.

This clone has just one count. The chain uses TRBV7-9 and TRBJ1-2; 7 bases map to TRBD1. Germline assignment: CDR1 SEHNR and CDR2 FQNEAQ (reference sequence). With 1 base clipped from V and 4 bases from J, the junction kept 9 bases outside the gene matches. CDR3 size: 16 residues. The CDR3 here is CASSLERTGPFYGYTF. For the CDR3, the DNA is TGTGCCAGCAGCTTAGAGAGGACAGGACCCTTCTATGGCTACACCTTC.

The gene calls are TRBV4-1 and TRBJ2-1, with D perhaps TRBD2 (5 bases). The CDR3 contains 15 residues. Germline-derived CDR1 and CDR2 are MGHRA and YSYEKL. V was pared by 4 bases and J by 3 bases, with 13 bases between. The CDR3 loop reads CASSPALRGYNEQFF. DNA of the CDR3: TGCGCCAGCAGCCCCGCCCTCCGGGGCTACAATGAGCAGTTCTTC.

The chain has TRBV3-1 (or the pseudogene TRBV3-2) and TRBJ2-5; possibly TRBD2 for D (6 bases). V was pared by 3 bases and J by 7 bases, with 15 bases between. The length of the CDR3 is 14 residues. Germline-derived CDR1 and CDR2 are LGHDT and YNNKEL (reference sequence). The CDR3 DNA sequence: TGTGCCAGCAGCCATTCGGGGTGGAGGGGGACCCAGTACTTC. Its protein is CASSHSGWRGTQYF.

This clone was recorded only once. V and J are TRBV7-2 and TRBJ1-6; D unclear. This CDR3 contains 15 residues. Trimming removed 1 base from V and 10 bases from J, with 14 bases in between. CDR1 and CDR2 (germline): SGHTA, FQGNSA. The CDR3 coding sequence is TGTGCCAGCAGCTTAGAAGCCGGAGGTCGGTCACCCCTCCACTTT. This sequence encodes CASSLEAGGRSPLHF.

The genes are TRBV6-5 and TRBJ1-1; TRBD1 is a possible D gene (6 bases). This CDR3 has 13 amino acids. Germline V lookup: CDR1 MNHEY, CDR2 SVGAGI. Trimming left V 6 bases short and J 5 bases short, with 13 bases between. CDR3 sequence: CASRNAGVTEAFF. CDR3 nucleotides: TGTGCCAGCAGAAACGCAGGGGTAACTGAAGCTTTCTTT.

The chain is built from TRBV6-5 and TRBJ1-1, with a tentative D call TRBD1 (5 bases). V shed 10 bases and J shed 3 bases, with 15 bases lying between them. This CDR3 has 13 residues. Germline CDR1 MNHEY, CDR2 SVGAGI. CDR3 amino acids: CATLEQAYTEAFF. For the CDR3, the DNA is TGTGCCACCTTAGAACAGGCCTACACTGAAGCTTTCTTT.

The J gene is TRBJ2-3, the V gene TRBV5-1; a weak D match, TRBD1 (5 bases). Germline assignment: CDR1 SGHRS and CDR2 YFSETQ. This CDR3 spans 17 amino acids. Trimming cost V 0 bases and J 0 bases, with 14 bases left between them. CDR3 nucleotide sequence: TGCGCCAGCAGCTTGGGTCAGGGTGGGCCTAGCACAGATACGCAGTATTTT. It is translated as CASSLGQGGPSTDTQYF.

The rearrangement joins TRBV13 to TRBJ2-3; TRBD2 matches 7 bases. J lost 2 bases, V lost 7 bases, and 12 bases had no gene match. This CDR3 has 16 residues. Germline CDR1 is PRHDT and CDR2 is FYEKMQ (reference sequence). The CDR3 DNA reads TGTGCCAGCACTCCGGGAGGTGGGGACCCCACAGATACGCAGTATTTT. Its protein product is CASTPGGGDPTDTQYF. The entire variable domain, with the rest obtained from reference TRBV13 and TRBJ2-3, is as follows: AAGVIQSPRHLIKEKRETATLKCYPIPRHDTVYWYQQGPGQDPQFLISFYEKMQSDKGSIPDRFSAQQFSDYHSELNMSSLELGDSALYFCASTPGGGDPTDTQYFGPGTRLTVL.